This T cell receptor (beta chain) was obtained from a study of T-cell memory formation after mild COVID-19 (dated by TCRdb to 2020 to 2023). A note on the overall study: Most TCR sequence clusters were specific to one of the two donors. The cohort comprised two young, previously healthy adult volunteers, one female and one male. In two donors, T-cell clones that expanded and contracted after mild COVID-19 were followed by sequencing TCRalpha and TCRbeta repertoires longitudinally. Overall study results and their limits: From day 15 to 85, contracting clones showed balanced CD4/CD8 phenotypes, whereas a second wave of clones that expanded from day 15 to 37 leaned towards CD4+. Some responding clones were found in pre-infection memory, which suggests that pre-existing cross-reactive memory T cells took part in the SARS-CoV-2 response. Contracting CD4+ clones appeared mostly in the CM and EM memory subsets, whereas CD8+ clones were enriched in EMRA. SARS-CoV-2 specificity of the second-wave clones peaking on day 37 was not confirmed. The study covered only a couple of mild cases, and larger cohorts including severe cases with pre-infection samples were considered necessary.

The germline V gene (reference sequence) yields DFQATT for CDR1 and SNEGSKA for CDR2. Measured from the cysteine to the phenylalanine, the CDR3 is 13 residues long. Only CDR3 DNA is held: 39 bases, read in frame from base 1. V is cut by 7 bases and J by 3 bases, and the space between the germline ends is 15 bases. Sequencing relied on an Illumina NovaSeq 6000. cDNA libraries for TCRalpha and TCRbeta were prepared by 5'RACE using constant-segment primers, with sample barcodes and unique molecular identifiers added. RNA was extracted from every sample with Trizol reagent. Library amplification was performed in two PCR steps, and a second sample barcode and Illumina TruSeq adapters were introduced in the second step. The libraries were sequenced on an Illumina NovaSeq using 2 x 150 bp paired-end reads. The authors' pipeline ran thus. Reads were demultiplexed and collapsed into UMI-guided consensus sequences with migec v1.2.7. Using mixcr v2.1.11, UMI consensuses were aligned to TRA and TRB V and J templates and then assembled into clonotypes. A clonotype was counted as expanded or contracted only when both edgeR and NoisET called the clonotype significant, with the noise models trained on biological replicates. For edgeR calls, the cutoffs were a false discovery rate-adjusted p below 0.01 and a log2 fold-change threshold of 1. PCA with hierarchical clustering of max-normalized trajectories of the 1000 most abundant clonotypes was used as exploratory dynamics analysis. The CD4 or CD8 phenotype of responding clones was assigned using the separately sequenced CD4+ and CD8+ repertoires. The raw public data were reprocessed by TCRdb itself: fastp quality trimming at Q25, MiXCR clonotype calling, in-frame beta chains only. Merged by CDR3 protein, the rows form single entries marked with the most common genes and DNA. The V and J calls here are based on TCRdb, not the publication. For this sample the table gives 100,000 or so distinct CDR3 sequences, of which around 10% were detected only once. The top ten clonotypes cover more than 35% of the sample.

Remarks on this clonotype: Its binding antigen is unknown. There are no base qualities to consult, and no much larger clone falls within one base.

PBMCs were isolated by Ficoll-Paque density gradient centrifugation. The clonotype originates from a man aged 18 to 30 who had mild COVID-19 (a few samples of this study predate the infection). The sample titles of this study are shuffled in the database, so cell type and time point are left out; the donor was told from shared clones. The chain links TRBV20-1 with TRBJ1-1; 5 matching bases give a weak D call of TRBD1. Sequencing was performed on PBMCs or a T cell subset sorted from them (not recorded which). DNA sequence: TGCAGTGGGGTGGGGGAAAGATACACTGAAGCTTTCTTT. Its protein product is CSGVGERYTEAFF.